This TCR beta chain was identified in a study of T cell responses to AZD1222 COVID-19 vaccine (TCRdb year 2021). The study in broad terms: AZD1222 recipients with second doses at about 4 weeks or about 12 weeks were pooled, because spike-specific TCR depth and breadth did not differ between schedules. Trial participants were enrolled into age subgroups of 18-55, 56-69 and 70-plus years, which contained about 150, 27 and 61 TCR-sequenced participants, respectively. TCR sequencing covered over 230 trial participants: about 210 given two doses of AZD1222 and 26 given two doses of MenACWY control vaccine. The investigation overall reported the following: CD4 TCRs associated with the vaccine covered the entire spike protein, and the dominant responses were in regions 160-218 and 743-854. In the small 56-69-year group, the increase in depth fell short of significance, most likely because of low power. Because no samples from the day 14 peak response were available, repertoires could be characterized only after the peak T cell response. Participants were mostly white British and included more females than males, and it was suggested by the authors that clonal diversity may have been underestimated. After two AZD1222 doses, both the breadth and the depth of spike-specific TCRs were significantly higher than at day 0 and than in MenACWY recipients. Conclusions about previously exposed vaccinees are limited, since just a handful of AZD1222 recipients were seropositive for SARS-CoV-2 at baseline. Reportedly, close to half of the unique spike-specific TCRs recognized epitopes lying outside the regions that are mutated in the B.1.351 and B.1.1.7 variants.

In the paper's terms, the time point label means: baseline before first vaccination. The vaccinee samples were drawn from two UK trials, COV001 and COV002, one of which was a single-blind randomized controlled phase 2/3 trial testing AZD1222 (ChAdOx1 nCoV-19) in healthy adults. For TCRbeta chain sequencing, PBMC samples were collected from trial participants at day 0 and at day 28 after the second dose. Concerning this clone: Its antigen has not been determined. Base qualities are missing; no much larger clone stands one base away.

The CDR1 and CDR2 encoded by the germline V gene are MNHEY and SVGAGI. V loses 4 bases of germline sequence and J loses 2 bases, and the interval between the two ends is 10 bases. The CDR3, from cysteine to phenylalanine, totals 14 residues. The kept DNA is CDR3 alone, 42 bases in frame from the first base. The CDR3 regions of human TCRbeta chains were analyzed by immunosequencing. The original methods were these. TCRs in the repertoires were matched against a reference library of SARS-CoV-2-specific TCRs that had been generated with the MIRA antigen-specificity platform. Breadth was defined as the fraction of unique TCRs that were SARS-CoV-2-associated. Depth was defined as the fraction of total T cells that were SARS-CoV-2-associated. Using the MIRA data, each spike-specific TCR was mapped to the spike region that the TCR reacts to and placed in a CD4 or CD8 class. Log10-transformed breadth and depth values were compared by one-way ANOVA with Sidak's multiple comparisons tests. The clones in this table, taken by TCRdb from immuneACCESS, are in-frame only. Not every clone is retained; where verified, under half of the shortfall comes from an unresolved V gene, and the cause of the rest is unknown. Clonal size and the V and J genes are those of that table, whereas D and trimming came from the DNA. The sample table records some 150,000 clones; 92% of these occur just once. Roughly 4% of the sample is in the top ten clones.

The sample here was peripheral blood, taken on day 0 of AZD1222 vaccination. Recombination connected TRBV6-5 to TRBJ2-3; the D segment could be TRBD1, given 5 matching bases. The clonotype comes from an adult in good health. The CDR3 has the sequence CASSSGHFTDTQYF. Read as DNA, the sequence is TGTGCCAGCAGTTCAGGACACTTCACAGATACGCAGTATTTT.